The 28 T cell receptor beta chains in this list originate from one sample, sequenced in a study of cytomegalovirus exposure and HLA in healthy donors. Use of 60 Vbeta and 13 Jbeta primers characterized the PCR. TCRdb's table, derived via immunoSEQ multiplex PCR, lists solely in-frame clones and lacks some. The table includes about 120,000 clones, around 86% detected once. Sequenced input: PBMCs. Receptors were obtained from a woman aged 40 to 50 in good health and CMV-seronegative.

This clone was observed once. V and J are TRBV28 and TRBJ1-1, with TRBD1 as a possible D gene (6 bases). The CDR3 loop spans 15 amino acids. Trimming cost V 8 bases and J 0 bases, with 16 bases left between them. Germline CDR1 MDHEN, CDR2 SYDVKM. This CDR3 is CASLVRGYMNTEAFF. Written as DNA, the CDR3 is TGTGCCAGCCTGGTCAGGGGTTACATGAACACTGAAGCTTTCTTT.

This chain connects TRBV10-3 to TRBJ2-3; TRBD2 matches 8 bases. This CDR3 spans 15 amino acids. V lost 4 bases to trimming and J lost 2 bases; unmatched junction nucleotides: 5. CDR1 and CDR2 (germline): ENHRY, SYGVKD. The CDR3 spells CAISVAGGLTDTQYF. The CDR3 nucleotides are TGTGCCATCAGTGTTGCGGGGGGCCTCACAGATACGCAGTATTTT.

This chain links TRBV11-2 with TRBJ2-3, with a tentative D call TRBD1 (5 bases). In germline, CDR1 is SGHAT, CDR2 FQNNGV. The CDR3 loop spans 11 amino acids. Trimming took 5 bases from V and 10 from J, leaving 10 bases between them. This chain's CDR3 is CASSQGMAQYF. The CDR3 region has the DNA TGTGCCAGCAGCCAGGGAATGGCGCAGTATTTT.

The V and J genes are TRBV7-9 and TRBJ1-1, with D perhaps matching TRBD1 (6 bases). This CDR3 contains 15 residues. V lost 1 base, J lost 5 bases, and 14 bases lay in between. CDR1 is SEHNR, CDR2 FQNEAQ, per germline (reference sequence). The CDR3 is CASSLGVQGGTEAFF. CDR3 coding DNA: TGTGCCAGCAGCTTAGGTGTACAGGGTGGGACTGAAGCTTTCTTT.

J is TRBJ1-1 and V is TRBV6-6; 10 bases map to TRBD1. Trimming took 10 bases from V and 10 from J; bases not matched to a gene: 6. Germline values: CDR1 MNHNY, CDR2 SVGAGI (reference sequence). The CDR3 sequence is 11 residues long. The CDR3 region is CATTGGFRAFF. The CDR3 DNA reads TGTGCCACGACAGGGGGCTTCAGAGCTTTCTTT.

The genes are TRBV7-2 and TRBJ1-1; D possibly corresponds to TRBD1 (5 bases). Germline lookup yields CDR1 SGHTA and CDR2 FQGNSA. CDR3 length equals 14 residues. V was trimmed by 3 bases and J by 4 bases, leaving 12 bases between them. The DNA of the CDR3 is TGTGCCAGCAGCTTTATCGGGGGGTCCACTGAAGCTTTCTTT. Amino acid sequence: CASSFIGGSTEAFF.

Here the CDR3 DNA reads TGCGCCAGCAGCCCCGCCCGGTGGAACAGGATACCCTACGAGCAGTACTTC. Translation: CASSPARWNRIPYEQYF. The chain combines TRBV4-1 with TRBJ2-7, with TRBD1 as a possible D gene (5 bases). V dropped 4 bases and J dropped 2 bases, with 21 bases sitting between them. Germline CDR1 reads MGHRA; CDR2 reads YSYEKL. The CDR3 sequence is 17 residues long.

CDR3 protein: CASSQRPGQGSYGYTF. The CDR3 DNA reads as TGCGCCAGCAGCCAACGACCGGGACAGGGTAGTTATGGCTACACCTTC. J is TRBJ1-2 and V is TRBV4-1; 9 bases are shared with TRBD1. CDR3 length: 16 residues. The trim removed 2 bases at V and 5 bases at J, leaving 9 bases unmatched. Germline CDR1 reads MGHRA; CDR2 reads YSYEKL.

V usage is TRBV5-1 and J usage is TRBJ2-2, with D maybe TRBD2 (6 bases). The CDR3 has 15 amino acids. CDR1 is SGHRS, CDR2 YFSETQ, per germline. V lost 2 bases and J 4 bases, leaving 12 bases between the germline ends. The CDR3, as DNA: TGCGCCAGCAGCTTCGACGGGAGCGGCACCGGGGAGCTGTTTTTT. This translates into CASSFDGSGTGELFF.

V usage is TRBV6-1 and J usage is TRBJ2-3; 7 bases fit TRBD1. J was trimmed by 4 bases and V by 1 base; bases with no gene match: 2. Germline V gene sequence: CDR1 MNHNS, CDR2 SASEGT. The CDR3 sequence is 14 residues long. The CDR3 region has the DNA TGTGCCAGCAGTGAAGGGACAGGTCCAGATACGCAGTATTTT. This gives the protein CASSEGTGPDTQYF.

This clone showed up just once. The J gene is TRBJ2-5, the V gene TRBV29-1, with TRBD2 matching over 11 bases. With the DNA end fitting TRBJ2-7 better, the J assignment may be wrong. The V gene's germline CDR1 is SQVTM and CDR2 ANQGSEA. The CDR3 contains 15 residues. CDR3 residues: CSVEGTGTSGYEQYF. CDR3 DNA: TGCAGCGTTGAAGGAACCGGGACTAGCGGATACGAGCAGTACTTC.

The chain links TRBV7-9 to TRBJ2-1, with 7 bases identical to TRBD1. Germline trimming cut 0 bases from V and 3 bases from J; bases unmatched to any gene: 5. The CDR3 spans 16 residues. Per germline, CDR1 SEHNR and CDR2 FQNEAQ (reference sequence). The CDR3 region has the DNA TGTGCCAGCAGCTTAGCAAGGGACAGAAACTACAATGAGCAGTTCTTC. It translates to CASSLARDRNYNEQFF.

The chain uses TRBV27 and TRBJ2-1; TRBD2 aligns across 11 bases. The CDR3 extends over 17 amino acids. V was pared by 6 bases and J by 5 bases, with 12 bases of the junction left unmatched. Germline CDR1 and CDR2: MNHEY and SMNVEV (reference sequence). The CDR3 protein is CASSRRGAGLADNEQFF. Written as DNA, the CDR3 is TGTGCCAGCAGCCGCCGGGGGGCGGGACTAGCGGACAATGAGCAGTTCTTC.

The V call is TRBV10-3, the J call TRBJ1-2; D is undetermined. Germline CDR1 and CDR2: ENHRY and SYGVKD. The CDR3 extends over 12 amino acids. The ends were cut back, 0 bases at V and 10 bases at J, with 9 bases in the middle. DNA of the CDR3: TGTGCCATCAGTGAGTCGTCGTTACTCTACACCTTC. Translated, it gives CAISESSLLYTF.

V usage is TRBV19 and J usage is TRBJ1-2; D may be TRBD1 (5 bases). The CDR3 extends over 13 amino acids. Trimming pared 7 bases from V and 2 bases from J, leaving 11 bases between. The germline gives CDR1 LNHDA, CDR2 SQIVND (reference sequence). CDR3 region: CASNDRSNYGYTF. CDR3 DNA: TGTGCCAGTAACGACAGATCAAACTATGGCTACACCTTC. Based on the CDR3 plus reference TRBV19 and TRBJ1-2, the full variable domain is DGGITQSPKYLFRKEGQNVTLSCEQNLNHDAMYWYRQDPGQGLRLIYYSQIVNDFQKGDIAEGYSVSREKKESFPLTVTSAQKNPTAFYLCASNDRSNYGYTFGSGTRLTVV.

The chain combines TRBV5-5 with TRBJ2-7; 7 nucleotides agree with TRBD1. Per germline, CDR1 SGHKS and CDR2 YYEKEE (reference sequence). The CDR3 length is 17 residues. The J segment lost 3 bases and the V segment lost 0 bases, leaving 12 bases of the junction unmatched. CDR3 sequence reads: CASSLVPDRVGLYEQYF. Here the CDR3 DNA reads TGTGCCAGCAGCTTGGTTCCCGACAGGGTCGGGCTCTACGAGCAGTACTTC.

This clone was seen just once. This sequence joins TRBV6-5 and TRBJ1-2; TRBD1 agrees at 9 bases. CDR1 is MNHEY, CDR2 SVGAGI, per germline. CDR3 length: 14 residues. Trimming took 2 bases from V and 5 from J; bases not matched to a gene: 3. The CDR3 bases are TGTGCCAGCAGTTACATGACAGGGGGATATGGCTACACCTTC. Translation: CASSYMTGGYGYTF.

Here the CDR3 DNA reads TGCGCCAGCAGCTTGGTGGGGCAGGGGGCCACTGAAGCTTTCTTT. Protein sequence: CASSLVGQGATEAFF. The rearrangement links TRBV5-1 to TRBJ1-1, with 8 bases identical to TRBD1. The V gene end was trimmed by 0 bases and the J gene end by 4 bases; junction bases not matched to a gene: 5. This CDR3 is 15 amino acids long. Germline V gives CDR1 SGHRS, CDR2 YFSETQ.

This chain uses TRBV6-1 with TRBJ1-4; D is uncertain. From germline, CDR1 is MNHNS and CDR2 SASEGT. The ends were cut back, 5 bases at V and 7 bases at J, with 14 bases in the middle. The CDR3 spans 14 residues. The CDR3 nucleotides are TGTGCCAGCAGTTCAACCGACGAGGGTGAAAAACTGTTTTTT. Its protein product is CASSSTDEGEKLFF.

The chain combines TRBV5-1 with TRBJ1-2; 7 bases fit TRBD1. There are 12 residues in the CDR3. Germline lookup yields CDR1 SGHRS and CDR2 YFSETQ. V trimming: 2 bases; J trimming: 6 bases; junction bases outside the gene matches: 1. CDR3 protein: CASSFDRDGYTF. CDR3 DNA: TGCGCCAGCAGCTTTGACAGGGATGGCTACACCTTC.

The chain carries TRBV6-6 and TRBJ1-1, with D unresolved. The ends were cut back, 0 bases at V and 1 base at J, with 6 bases in the middle. The germline gives CDR1 MNHNY, CDR2 SVGAGI (reference sequence). The CDR3 is 14 residues long. The CDR3 DNA reads as TGTGCCAGCAGTTACTCGAACAGGAACACTGAAGCTTTCTTT. Protein sequence: CASSYSNRNTEAFF.

In its sample, this clone was seen once. The V call is TRBV7-3, the J call TRBJ2-1; 7 bases match TRBD2. Germline values: CDR1 SGHTA, CDR2 FQGTGA. Trimming cost V 5 bases and J 2 bases; bases outside gene matches: 9. This CDR3 spans 16 amino acids. The CDR3 DNA follows: TGTGCCAGCAGCCTCGGCGGGACTACCACCTACAATGAGCAGTTCTTC. Amino acids: CASSLGGTTTYNEQFF.

The chain uses TRBV14 and TRBJ2-7, with a possible D match to TRBD1 (8 bases). Germline CDR1 SGHDN, CDR2 FVKESK. Trimming cost V 4 bases and J 1 base, with 14 bases left between them. The length of the CDR3 is 15 residues. The CDR3 DNA is TGTGCCAGCAGCCGTGGACAGGGAGGGTCCTACGAGCAGTACTTC. Amino acids: CASSRGQGGSYEQYF.

The V gene is TRBV7-6, the J gene TRBJ2-1, with 9 bases aligning to TRBD1. The CDR3 contains 13 residues. V shed 5 bases and J 8 bases; nucleotides not matched to a gene: 4. Germline CDR1 SGHVS, CDR2 FNYEAQ. In nucleotides, the CDR3 is TGTGCCAGCAGCCGGGGACAGGGCGATGAGCAGTTCTTC. Translating it yields CASSRGQGDEQFF.

This clone came up a few times. The genes are TRBV7-9 and TRBJ1-4; 8 bases map to TRBD1. The junction had 3 bases not matched to a gene; V was cut back by 3 bases and J by 0 bases. Germline CDR1 is SEHNR and CDR2 is FQNEAQ (reference sequence). This CDR3 comprises 16 residues. The CDR3: CASSLGQVATNEKLFF. Here the CDR3 DNA reads TGTGCCAGCAGCTTGGGACAGGTAGCAACTAATGAAAAACTGTTTTTT. Supplemented by reference TRBV7-9 and TRBJ1-4, the full variable domain reads DTGVSQNPRHKITKRGQNVTFRCDPISEHNRLYWYRQTLGQGPEFLTYFQNEAQLEKSRLLSDRFSAERPKGSFSTLEIQRTEQGDSAMYLCASSLGQVATNEKLFFGSGTQLSVL.

The rearrangement joins TRBV9 to TRBJ1-3; possible D gene TRBD1, 5 bases. The V end lost 3 bases, the J end lost 4 bases, and 14 bases lay between the germline ends. The CDR3 has 15 residues. Germline lookup yields CDR1 SGDLS and CDR2 YYNGEE. The CDR3, as DNA: TGTGCCAGCAGCGAATCAGGGCTATCCGGAAACACCATATATTTT. It is translated as CASSESGLSGNTIYF. The full variable domain, its missing parts supplied by reference TRBV9 and TRBJ1-3, is DSGVTQTPKHLITATGQRVTLRCSPRSGDLSVYWYQQSLDQGLQFLIQYYNGEERAKGNILERFSAQQFPDLHSELNLSSLELGDSALYFCASSESGLSGNTIYFGEGSWLTVV.

The gene calls are TRBV28 and TRBJ2-7; 12 bases line up with TRBD2. Germline trimming cut 5 bases from V and 6 bases from J; bases unmatched to any gene: 8. Germline CDR1 and CDR2: MDHEN and SYDVKM. The CDR3 length is 15 residues. The CDR3 bases are TGTGCCAGCAGTGAATCTAGCGGGAGGGCCTCCGAGCAGTACTTC. It codes for CASSESSGRASEQYF.

The CDR3 nucleotides are TGCACCAGCAGCCAAGGCCCGTATCGGGACAGGGGGCCACCCTCCTATAATTCACCCCTCCACTTT. Protein: CTSSQGPYRDRGPPSYNSPLHF. This sequence joins TRBV1 and TRBJ1-6; TRBD1, as called in the table, went unchecked against the DNA. TRBV1 is given as a pseudogene. The CDR3 totals 22 residues.